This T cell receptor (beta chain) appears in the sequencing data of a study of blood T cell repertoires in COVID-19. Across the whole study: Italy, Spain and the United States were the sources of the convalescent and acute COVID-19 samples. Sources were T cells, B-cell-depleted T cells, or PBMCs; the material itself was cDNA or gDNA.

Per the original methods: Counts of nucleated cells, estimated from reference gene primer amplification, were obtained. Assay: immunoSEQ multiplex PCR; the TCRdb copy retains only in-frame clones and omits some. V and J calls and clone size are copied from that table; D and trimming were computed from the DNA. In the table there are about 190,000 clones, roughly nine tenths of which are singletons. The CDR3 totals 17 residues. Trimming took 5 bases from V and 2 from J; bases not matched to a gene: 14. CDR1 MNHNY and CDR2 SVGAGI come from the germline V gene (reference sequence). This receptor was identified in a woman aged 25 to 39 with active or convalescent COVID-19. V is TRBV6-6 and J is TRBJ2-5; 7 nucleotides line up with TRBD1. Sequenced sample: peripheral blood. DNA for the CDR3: TGTGCCAGCAGTCGGACAGGTTCAAACCGTCCACAAGAGACCCAGTACTTC. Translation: CASSRTGSNRPQETQYF.